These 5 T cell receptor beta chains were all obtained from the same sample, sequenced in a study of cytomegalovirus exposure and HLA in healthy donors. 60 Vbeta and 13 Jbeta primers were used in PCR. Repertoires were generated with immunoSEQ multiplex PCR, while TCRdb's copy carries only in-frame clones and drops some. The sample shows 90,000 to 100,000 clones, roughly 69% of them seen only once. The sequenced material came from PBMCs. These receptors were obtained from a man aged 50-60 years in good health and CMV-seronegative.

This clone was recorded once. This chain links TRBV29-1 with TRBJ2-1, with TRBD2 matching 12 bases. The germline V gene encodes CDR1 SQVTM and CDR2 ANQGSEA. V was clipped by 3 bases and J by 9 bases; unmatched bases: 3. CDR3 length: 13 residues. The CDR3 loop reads CSVDPSGRGEQFF. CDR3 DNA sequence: TGCAGCGTTGACCCTAGCGGGAGGGGTGAGCAGTTCTTC.

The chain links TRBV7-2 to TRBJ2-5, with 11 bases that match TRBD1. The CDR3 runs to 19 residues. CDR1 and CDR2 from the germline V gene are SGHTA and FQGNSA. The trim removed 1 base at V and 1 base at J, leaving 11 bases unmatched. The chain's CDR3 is CASSLVGDTGQGVQETQYF. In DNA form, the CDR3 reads TGTGCCAGCAGCTTAGTGGGGGACACGGGACAGGGGGTCCAAGAGACCCAGTACTTC.

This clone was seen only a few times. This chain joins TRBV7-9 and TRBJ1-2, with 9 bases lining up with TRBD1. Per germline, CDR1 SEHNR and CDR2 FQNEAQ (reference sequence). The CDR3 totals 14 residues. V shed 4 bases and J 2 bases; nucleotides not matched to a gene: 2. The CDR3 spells CASSWTGANYGYTF. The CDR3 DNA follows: TGTGCCAGCAGCTGGACAGGGGCCAACTATGGCTACACCTTC. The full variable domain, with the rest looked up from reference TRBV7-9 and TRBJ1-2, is DTGVSQNPRHKITKRGQNVTFRCDPISEHNRLYWYRQTLGQGPEFLTYFQNEAQLEKSRLLSDRFSAERPKGSFSTLEIQRTEQGDSAMYLCASSWTGANYGYTFGSGTRLTVV.

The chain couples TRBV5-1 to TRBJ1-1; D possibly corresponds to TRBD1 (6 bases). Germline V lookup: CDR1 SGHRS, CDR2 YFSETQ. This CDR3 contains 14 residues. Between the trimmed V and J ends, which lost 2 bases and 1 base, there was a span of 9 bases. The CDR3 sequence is CASSFSTGNTEAFF. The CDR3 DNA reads TGCGCCAGCAGCTTTTCGACAGGGAACACTGAAGCTTTCTTT.

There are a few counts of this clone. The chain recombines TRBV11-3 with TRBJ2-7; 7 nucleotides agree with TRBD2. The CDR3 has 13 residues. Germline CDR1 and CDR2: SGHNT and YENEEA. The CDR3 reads CASSLEAGVEQYV. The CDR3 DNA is TGTGCCAGCAGCCTAGAGGCGGGAGTTGAGCAGTACGTC.